This is a list of T cell receptor beta chains from one sample in a study of control samples from healthy donors and cancer patients. Using immunoSEQ multiplex PCR, the repertoire was profiled, and TCRdb retains in-frame clones only, with some absent. In the table there are about 140,000 clones, 94% of which are singletons. The material sequenced was blood. All receptors come from a man aged 35-49 years in good health. CDR3s leave out the opening cysteine and the closing phenylalanine or tryptophan.

V gene: TRBV15; J gene: TRBJ2-5; CDR3 protein: ATSSPGTSDKETQY
V gene: TRBV5-5; J gene: TRBJ1-5; CDR3 protein: ASSFTSNQPQH
V gene: TRBV12-3/TRBV12-4; J gene: TRBJ1-1; CDR3 protein: ASSLGREAF
V gene: TRBV14; J gene: TRBJ2-7; CDR3 protein: ASSPDRIFSYEQY
V gene: TRBV6-2/TRBV6-3; J gene: TRBJ2-7; CDR3 protein: ASSYTEVGYEQY
V gene: TRBV27; J gene: TRBJ1-1; CDR3 protein: ASSPYDTVLNTEAF
V gene: TRBV7-9; J gene: TRBJ1-3; CDR3 protein: ASTLPPGGGNTIY
V gene: TRBV27; J gene: TRBJ2-7; CDR3 protein: ASSSPGVADYEQY
V gene: TRBV5-5; J gene: TRBJ1-2; CDR3 protein: ASSQNRGQGGYT
V gene: TRBV9; J gene: TRBJ2-1; CDR3 protein: ASSPRTSGRPNPYNEQF
V gene: TRBV6-5; J gene: TRBJ1-6; CDR3 protein: ASSYDRLSYNSPLH
V gene: TRBV3-1/TRBV3-2; J gene: TRBJ1-1; CDR3 protein: ASSQAGGYANTEAF
V gene: TRBV20-1; J gene: TRBJ2-7; CDR3 protein: SARDLWEQY
V gene: TRBV28; J gene: TRBJ1-1; CDR3 protein: ASSVTGLQFTEAF
V gene: TRBV5-6; J gene: TRBJ2-7; CDR3 protein: ASGLERDAPRYEQY
V gene: TRBV18; J gene: TRBJ2-5; CDR3 protein: ASSPHGTEETQY
V gene: TRBV6-2/TRBV6-3; J gene: TRBJ2-1; CDR3 protein: ASSLGDSNEQF
V gene: TRBV5-1; J gene: TRBJ2-7; CDR3 protein: ASSPLGQAYEQY
V gene: TRBV7-3; J gene: TRBJ2-1; CDR3 protein: ASSLTGGFGNEQF
V gene: TRBV5-6; J gene: TRBJ1-2; CDR3 protein: ASRDGDVYGYT
V gene: TRBV7-6; J gene: TRBJ1-6; CDR3 protein: ASSLGGLPNSPLH
V gene: TRBV12-3/TRBV12-4; J gene: TRBJ1-5; CDR3 protein: ASSFRVRQPQH
V gene: TRBV9; J gene: TRBJ1-6; CDR3 protein: ASSGRTGALGNSPLH
V gene: TRBV5-1; J gene: TRBJ2-2; CDR3 protein: ASSLLGAWNTGELF
V gene: TRBV18; J gene: TRBJ2-2; CDR3 protein: ASSGQNTGELF
V gene: TRBV7-9; J gene: TRBJ2-5; CDR3 protein: ASSWGRKETQY
V gene: TRBV6-5; J gene: TRBJ2-1; CDR3 protein: ASSYTLAGGLNEQF
V gene: TRBV6-1; J gene: TRBJ1-1; CDR3 protein: ASSERGYGEAIRMNTEAF
V gene: TRBV5-5; J gene: TRBJ2-3; CDR3 protein: ASSLFSGGRTDTQY
V gene: TRBV24-1; J gene: TRBJ1-3; CDR3 protein: ATQGLAGNTIY
V gene: TRBV7-2; J gene: TRBJ2-7; CDR3 protein: ASSFYTSGRSYEQY